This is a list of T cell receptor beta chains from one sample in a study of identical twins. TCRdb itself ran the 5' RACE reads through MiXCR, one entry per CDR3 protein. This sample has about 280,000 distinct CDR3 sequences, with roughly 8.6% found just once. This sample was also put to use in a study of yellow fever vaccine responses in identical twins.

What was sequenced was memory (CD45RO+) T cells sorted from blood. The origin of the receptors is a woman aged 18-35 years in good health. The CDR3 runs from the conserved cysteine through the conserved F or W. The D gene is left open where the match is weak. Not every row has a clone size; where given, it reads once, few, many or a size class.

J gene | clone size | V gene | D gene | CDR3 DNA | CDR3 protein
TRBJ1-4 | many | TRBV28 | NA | TGTGCCAGCAGTCGAATGGGGGGATCGGGGAATGAAAAACTGTTTTTT | CASSRMGGSGNEKLFF
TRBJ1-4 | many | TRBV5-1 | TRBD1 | TGCGCCAGCAGCCCCTGGACAGGGGAGAATGAAAAACTGTTTTTT | CASSPWTGENEKLFF
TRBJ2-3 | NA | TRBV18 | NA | TGTGCCAGCTCACCACCTTCCCAGTTTGATACGCAGTATTTT | CASSPPSQFDTQYF
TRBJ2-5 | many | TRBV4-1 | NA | TGCGCCAGCAGCCAAGTATCCGGCCAGACCCAGTACTTC | CASSQVSGQTQYF
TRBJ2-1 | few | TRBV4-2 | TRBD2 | TGTGCCAGCAGCCAAGAGGTCGGGGGGAGGGTCTCCTACAATGAGCAGTTCTTC | CASSQEVGGRVSYNEQFF
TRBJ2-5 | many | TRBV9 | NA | TGTGCCAGCAGCGGGGAGTGGGAGACCCAGTACTTC | CASSGEWETQYF
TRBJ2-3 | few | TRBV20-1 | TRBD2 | TGCAGTGCTAGAGTAGCGGGGGGGTCAGCGGGCACAGATACGCAGTATTTT | CSARVAGGSAGTDTQYF
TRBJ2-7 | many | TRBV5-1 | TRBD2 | TGCGCCAGCAGCTTGGTCCCGGGGGGGAGCGAGCAGTACTTC | CASSLVPGGSEQYF
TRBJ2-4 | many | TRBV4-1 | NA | TGCGCCAGCAGGGGGATACTAGGTGGCAAAACCAAAAACATTCAGTACTTC | CASRGILGGKTKNIQYF
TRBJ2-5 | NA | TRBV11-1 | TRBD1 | TGTGCCAGCAGCTTGTATAAGGGACAGGGAGTACGGCACTTGACCCAGTACTTC | CASSLYKGQGVRHLTQYF
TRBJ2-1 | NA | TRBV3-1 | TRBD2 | TGTGCCAGCACCCACGGGACTAGCGCAAAAAATGAGCAGTTCTTC | CASTHGTSAKNEQFF
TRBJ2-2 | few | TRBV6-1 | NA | TGTGCCAGCAGGTTGGGGAATCGGGACACCGGGGAGCTGTTTTTT | CASRLGNRDTGELFF
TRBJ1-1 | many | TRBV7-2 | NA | TGTGCCAGCAGCTTAAGACAGACTTGGGACACTGAAGCTTTCTTT | CASSLRQTWDTEAFF
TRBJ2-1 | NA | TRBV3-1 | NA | TGTGCCAGCAGCCAACCAGTTCACAATGAGCAGTTCTTC | CASSQPVHNEQFF
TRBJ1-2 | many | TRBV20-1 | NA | TGCAGTGCTAGAGACCCAGGGCCGATGGCCTATGGCTACACCTTC | CSARDPGPMAYGYTF
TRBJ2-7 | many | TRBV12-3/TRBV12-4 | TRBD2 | TGTGCCAGCAGTTCCAATCCCGGGACTAGCGGGACCTACGAGCAGTACTTC | CASSSNPGTSGTYEQYF
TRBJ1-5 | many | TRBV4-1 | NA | TGCGCCAGCAGCCAAGAAGGGGGGGCCTGGGGGAATCAGCCCCAGCATTTT | CASSQEGGAWGNQPQHF
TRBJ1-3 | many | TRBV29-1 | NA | TGCAGCGCTTGCACGTCCATAACTGGAAACACCATATATTTT | CSACTSITGNTIYF
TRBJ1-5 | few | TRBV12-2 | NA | TGTGCAAGTGATGCCTCAAGCAATCAGCCCCAGCATTTT | CASDASSNQPQHF